One sample yielded the 9 T cell receptor beta chains listed below, sequenced in a study of T-cell memory formation after mild COVID-19. Each CDR3 protein is one row after TCRdb ran MiXCR on the 5' RACE reads. The table has 400,000 to 550,000 distinct CDR3 sequences, about 23% seen once. Sequenced: PBMCs or a T cell subset sorted from them (not recorded which). The receptor set was obtained from an adult woman who had mild COVID-19 (a few samples of this study predate the infection). Cell type and time point are not known.

The chain recombines TRBV20-1 with TRBJ2-3; 9 bases align to TRBD2. Germline CDR1 is DFQATT and CDR2 is SNEGSKA (reference sequence). The ends lost 6 bases at V and 1 base at J; junction bases unmatched: 5. CDR3 size: 14 residues. CDR3 bases: TGCAGTGCACCTAAGCGGGGGGGCACAGATACGCAGTATTTT. Encoded protein: CSAPKRGGTDTQYF.

This clonotype was counted a few times. This rearrangement joins TRBV5-1 to TRBJ2-6, with TRBD1 matching 9 bases. Germline V gene sequence: CDR1 SGHRS, CDR2 YFSETQ. V lost 6 bases and J lost 1; bases outside the gene matches: 8. This CDR3 is built from 17 residues. The CDR3 sequence is CASTDGTGFSGANVLTF. The CDR3 DNA reads as TGCGCCAGCACCGACGGGACAGGGTTTTCTGGGGCCAACGTCCTGACTTTC.

The CDR3 protein is CASSFLRSPYEQYF. The CDR3 DNA reads as TGTGCCAGCAGCTTTTTACGGTCGCCCTACGAGCAGTACTTC. The chain uses TRBV7-9 and TRBJ2-7; D unresolved. V lost 3 bases and J lost 2, with 11 bases in between. The CDR3 is 14 residues long. Germline CDR1 SEHNR, CDR2 FQNEAQ (reference sequence). Complete variable domain (other parts from reference TRBV7-9 and TRBJ2-7): DTGVSQNPRHKITKRGQNVTFRCDPISEHNRLYWYRQTLGQGPEFLTYFQNEAQLEKSRLLSDRFSAERPKGSFSTLEIQRTEQGDSAMYLCASSFLRSPYEQYFGPGTRLTVT.

The J gene is TRBJ2-3, the V gene TRBV11-1; a possible D gene is TRBD1 (5 bases). CDR1 is SGHAT and CDR2 is FQDESV in the germline V gene (reference sequence). Trimming stripped 5 bases from V and 1 base from J, with 10 bases between. CDR3 size: 14 residues. The CDR3 DNA follows: TGTGCCAGCAGCAGTCAGACAGGCACAGATACGCAGTATTTT. As protein: CASSSQTGTDTQYF.

This clonotype was counted only a few times. V usage is TRBV19 and J usage is TRBJ1-1; tentatively, D is TRBD1 (6 bases). With 5 bases removed from V and 1 base from J, the gap between germline ends came to 11 bases. The CDR3 totals 14 residues. Germline V gene sequence: CDR1 LNHDA, CDR2 SQIVND (reference sequence). The CDR3: CASSPGGANTEAFF. The DNA for the CDR3 is TGTGCCAGTAGTCCCGGGGGGGCGAACACTGAAGCTTTCTTT.

The V call is TRBV6-6, the J call TRBJ1-2, with 9 bases aligning to TRBD1. Looked up from germline, CDR1 is MNHNY and CDR2 is SVGAGI (reference sequence). The CDR3 covers 16 residues. Trimming at V came to 2 bases and at J to 6 bases, leaving 10 bases not matched to a gene. The CDR3 reads CASSYTPPGQGNGYTF. CDR3 nucleotides: TGTGCCAGCAGTTACACGCCTCCGGGACAGGGAAATGGCTACACCTTC.

This clonotype was seen only a few times. The chain employs TRBV6-6 and TRBJ2-7; 7 bases agree with TRBD2. Germline V gene sequence: CDR1 MNHNY, CDR2 SVGAGI (reference sequence). This CDR3 is 16 amino acids long. The V gene end was trimmed by 5 bases and the J gene end by 0 bases; junction bases not matched to a gene: 10. CDR3 residues: CASSTLLAAVSYEQYF. The DNA for the CDR3 is TGTGCCAGCAGTACCCTTCTAGCGGCGGTCTCCTACGAGCAGTACTTC.

This clonotype has a handful of counts. The J gene is TRBJ1-1, the V gene TRBV28, with D tentatively TRBD1 (5 bases). Per germline, CDR1 MDHEN and CDR2 SYDVKM. V lost 5 bases to trimming and J lost 3 bases, with 19 bases between them. The CDR3 consists of 16 residues. The CDR3 DNA is TGTGCCAGCAGTCCTCTCAGGTCGGGGGGGGACACTGAAGCTTTCTTT. Protein product: CASSPLRSGGDTEAFF.

The chain couples TRBV12-3 or TRBV12-4 to TRBJ1-1; D might be TRBD1 (5 bases). The V and J ends lost 3 bases and 3 bases respectively, with 14 bases between them. This CDR3 has 15 amino acids. The CDR3 DNA follows: TGTGCCAGCAGTTTCTTGGGGGGTCGGGACACTGAAGCTTTCTTT. Translated, it gives CASSFLGGRDTEAFF.